One and the same sample provided the 30 T cell receptor beta chains below, sequenced in a study of naive and memory T cell subsets. The beta constant-region primer was an equimolar mix of two oligonucleotides covering TRBC1 and TRBC2. Each CDR3 protein gets one entry after TCRdb re-called the UMI-ligation and nested PCR reads with MiXCR. The sample lists about 150,000 distinct CDR3 sequences; approximately 15% were seen once. Sequencing was done on a sample of naive CD4+ T cells from blood. The receptors here all came from a human donor in good health.

The chain has TRBV2 and TRBJ2-2, with D possibly being TRBD1 (6 bases). The CDR3 length is 14 residues. With 6 bases removed from V and 0 bases from J, the gap between germline ends came to 8 bases. CDR1 and CDR2 from the germline V gene are SNHLY and FYNNEI. The CDR3 bases are TGTGCCAGCAGGGGGGACACGAACACCGGGGAGCTGTTTTTT. Protein sequence: CASRGDTNTGELFF.

J is TRBJ1-2 and V is TRBV7-2, with 7 bases fitting TRBD1. With 5 bases clipped from V and 1 base from J, the junction kept 10 bases outside the gene matches. The CDR3 contains 16 residues. CDR1 is SGHTA, CDR2 FQGNSA, per germline. CDR3 in DNA: TGTGCCAGCAGCCCAGGGACAGCCACCCTTAACTATGGCTACACCTTC. Translating gives CASSPGTATLNYGYTF.

CDR3 protein: CASSRDSSYNEQFF. CDR3 in DNA: TGTGCCAGCAGCAGGGACAGCTCCTACAATGAGCAGTTCTTC. The chain couples TRBV5-6 to TRBJ2-1; TRBD1 matches 7 bases. The CDR3 extends over 14 amino acids. Per germline, CDR1 SGHDT and CDR2 YYEEEE. J lost 0 bases, V lost 4 bases, and 1 base had no gene match.

The chain couples TRBV12-3 or TRBV12-4 to TRBJ2-7; the D call may be TRBD1 or TRBD2 (5 bases each). Trimming removed 5 bases at V and 6 bases at J, with 14 bases between. The CDR3 consists of 13 residues. CDR3 residues: CASSRDPEGEQYF. DNA for the CDR3: TGTGCCAGCAGTAGGGACCCCGAAGGCGAGCAGTACTTC.

The chain links TRBV2 to TRBJ2-5, with D possibly called TRBD1 or TRBD2 (5 bases each). Germline V gene sequence: CDR1 SNHLY, CDR2 FYNNEI. V lost 3 bases and J 1 base, leaving 12 bases between the germline ends. The CDR3 covers 15 residues. The CDR3 coding sequence is TGTGCCAGCAGTGACGGGGCAGGCCTCCAAGAGACCCAGTACTTC. Translated: CASSDGAGLQETQYF.

J is TRBJ1-1 and V is TRBV28; no clear D. Germline V CDR1 and CDR2: MDHEN, SYDVKM. V lost 6 bases and J lost 2, with 7 bases in between. The length of the CDR3 is 12 residues. CDR3 loop: CASSIINTEAFF. CDR3 coding DNA: TGTGCCAGCAGCATCATAAACACTGAAGCTTTCTTT.

The chain links TRBV20-1 to TRBJ2-1; D is perhaps TRBD1 (5 bases). The CDR3 is 13 residues long. The germline CDR1 and CDR2 sequences are DFQATT and SNEGSKA (reference sequence). Trimming took 3 bases from V and 10 from J, leaving 16 bases between them. This CDR3 is CSARVEGNREQFF. In DNA form, the CDR3 reads TGCAGTGCTAGGGTCGAAGGAAACAGGGAGCAGTTCTTC.

This clonotype came up a few times. The chain is built from TRBV28 and TRBJ2-1, with D perhaps TRBD2 (6 bases). The germline V gene has CDR1 MDHEN and CDR2 SYDVKM. This CDR3 is 14 amino acids long. Trimming removed 6 bases at V and 4 bases at J, with 13 bases between. This chain's CDR3 is CASSPGTQYNEQFF. CDR3 bases: TGTGCCAGCAGCCCAGGGACTCAGTACAATGAGCAGTTCTTC.

This clonotype has a single count. Sequence at one end of the junction differs from germline and may be a read error. The V gene is TRBV4-1, the J gene TRBJ1-5; 8 nucleotides match TRBD1. The CDR3 runs to 18 residues. Germline assignment: CDR1 MGHRA and CDR2 YSYEKL. In nucleotides, the CDR3 is TGCGCCAGCAGCCAAGGTAAACTCCGGGACAGGACATATCAGCTCCAGCATTTT. Protein sequence: CASSQGKLRDRTYQLQHF.

Concerning this clonotype itself: A much larger clone lies a single base off, so this may be a read error. The chain combines TRBV6-2 or TRBV6-3 with TRBJ2-3; 12 positions match TRBD2. There are 15 residues in the CDR3. Germline-derived CDR1 and CDR2 are MNHEY and SVGEGT. V shed 5 bases and J 2 bases; nucleotides not matched to a gene: 2. In DNA form, the CDR3 reads TGTGCCAGCAGTGGACTAGCGGGAAACACAGATACGCAGTATTTT. Protein sequence: CASSGLAGNTDTQYF.

This clonotype was detected only a few times. The rearrangement links TRBV6-6 to TRBJ1-1, with D possibly being TRBD1 (5 bases). This CDR3 comprises 14 residues. The V and J ends lost 0 bases and 1 base respectively, with 6 bases between them. Germline V gene data show CDR1 as MNHNY and CDR2 as SVGAGI (reference sequence). In nucleotides, the CDR3 is TGTGCCAGCAGTTACTCCCAGGGGAACACTGAAGCTTTCTTT. It specifies CASSYSQGNTEAFF.

This clonotype appeared a few times. The gene calls are TRBV11-2 and TRBJ2-5; D call uncertain. The CDR3 is made up of 14 amino acids. Germline-derived CDR1 and CDR2 are SGHAT and FQNNGV. The V gene lost 1 base and the J gene lost 2 bases, with 8 bases spanning the gap. The CDR3 is CASSLGIIQETQYF. CDR3 in DNA: TGTGCCAGCAGCTTAGGAATCATACAAGAGACCCAGTACTTC. Complete variable domain (other parts from reference TRBV11-2 and TRBJ2-5): EAGVAQSPRYKIIEKRQSVAFWCNPISGHATLYWYQQILGQGPKLLIQFQNNGVVDDSQLPKDRFSAERLKGVDSTLKIQPAKLEDSAVYLCASSLGIIQETQYFGPGTRLLVL.

This clonotype was found many times. The chain employs TRBV6-1 and TRBJ1-2; D remains unclear. Per the germline V gene, CDR1 is MNHNS and CDR2 is SASEGT. This CDR3 comprises 13 residues. V was shortened by 2 bases and J by 7 bases, with 11 bases between the two germline ends. CDR3 sequence reads: CASSEFDIGGYTF. CDR3 DNA: TGTGCCAGCAGTGAATTCGACATTGGTGGCTACACCTTC.

In regard to this clonotype: Relative to the germline gene, one junction end is altered; a read error may explain this. The V call is TRBV5-4, the J call TRBJ2-7; 7 bases line up with TRBD2. The CDR3 is made up of 17 amino acids. CDR1 is SGHNT, CDR2 YYREEE, per germline (reference sequence). The CDR3 DNA is TGTGACAGCAGCCCTCTAACCTCTAGCGGAACAGCGCACGAGCAGTACTTC. Amino acid sequence: CDSSPLTSSGTAHEQYF.

The DNA for the CDR3 is TGTGCCAGCAGTTACTTGGACACCGGGGAGCTGTTTTTT. Protein product: CASSYLDTGELFF. The rearrangement uses TRBV6-5 and TRBJ2-2; D remains ambiguous. CDR1 and CDR2 from the germline V gene are MNHEY and SVGAGI. V was pared by 1 base and J by 3 bases, with 3 bases between. This CDR3 region has 13 residues.

The V gene is TRBV29-1, the J gene TRBJ1-1; D call uncertain. Germline V CDR1 and CDR2: SQVTM, ANQGSEA. V was trimmed by 4 bases and J by 7 bases, leaving 22 bases between them. This CDR3 has 15 residues. The CDR3 reads CSVGLEARQLLEAFF. The CDR3, as DNA: TGCAGCGTTGGCCTGGAAGCGAGGCAGCTCCTTGAAGCTTTCTTT.

This clonotype appeared a single time. The chain links TRBV7-9 to TRBJ2-3; 12 nucleotides line up with TRBD2. Germline assignment: CDR1 SEHNR and CDR2 FQNEAQ (reference sequence). The CDR3 is 19 amino acids. V was pared by 5 bases and J by 5 bases, with 17 bases of the junction left unmatched. The chain's CDR3 is CASSKRLAGVTSMGDTQYF. For the CDR3, the DNA is TGTGCCAGCAGCAAAAGACTAGCGGGAGTTACGAGCATGGGAGATACGCAGTATTTT. The full variable domain, with the rest looked up from reference TRBV7-9 and TRBJ2-3, is DTGVSQNPRHKITKRGQNVTFRCDPISEHNRLYWYRQTLGQGPEFLTYFQNEAQLEKSRLLSDRFSAERPKGSFSTLEIQRTEQGDSAMYLCASSKRLAGVTSMGDTQYFGPGTRLTVL.

The genes are TRBV2 and TRBJ2-7, with 13 bases that match TRBD2. This CDR3 region has 15 residues. From germline, CDR1 is SNHLY and CDR2 FYNNEI. The V gene end was trimmed by 4 bases and the J gene end by 6 bases; junction bases not matched to a gene: 6. CDR3 nucleotide sequence: TGTGCCAGCAGTGGACTAGCGGGAGGCTTGGGCGAGCAGTACTTC. This codes for CASSGLAGGLGEQYF.

This clonotype has at least ten counts. V usage is TRBV20-1 and J usage is TRBJ1-5; weak D call: TRBD1 (6 bases). V was clipped by 6 bases and J by 7 bases, with 16 bases between them. The CDR3 spans 13 residues. Germline V lookup: CDR1 DFQATT, CDR2 SNEGSKA (reference sequence). The CDR3 is CSARAGAKQPQHF. The CDR3 nucleotides are TGCAGTGCGAGGGCGGGGGCTAAGCAGCCCCAGCATTTT.

This rearrangement joins TRBV12-3 or TRBV12-4 to TRBJ2-7; D remains unclear. The CDR3 contains 14 residues. With 3 bases removed from V and 2 bases from J, the gap between germline ends came to 11 bases. The CDR3 is CASSFSDGAYEQYF. CDR3 sequence (DNA): TGTGCCAGCAGTTTTTCGGACGGAGCCTACGAGCAGTACTTC.

CDR3 in amino acids: CASSLGGGPRAADTQYF. CDR3 coding DNA: TGTGCCAGCAGCTTAGGGGGAGGACCAAGAGCAGCAGATACGCAGTATTTT. The rearrangement uses TRBV7-9 and TRBJ2-3; D perhaps matches TRBD2 (6 bases). With 1 base removed from V and 4 bases from J, the gap between germline ends came to 18 bases. The CDR3 totals 17 residues. Germline CDR1 SEHNR, CDR2 FQNEAQ (reference sequence).

Many counts were recorded for this clonotype. The rearrangement uses TRBV7-6 and TRBJ2-2, with 9 bases matching TRBD1. The germline V gene encodes CDR1 SGHVS and CDR2 FNYEAQ. The CDR3 is 15 amino acids. V lost 5 bases to trimming and J lost 6 bases; unmatched junction nucleotides: 7. CDR3 in amino acids: CASSNRTGVPGELFF. The CDR3 bases are TGTGCCAGCAGCAACCGGACAGGGGTCCCCGGGGAGCTGTTTTTT.

The V gene is TRBV12-3 or TRBV12-4, the J gene TRBJ2-1, with 12 nucleotides matching TRBD2. CDR3 length: 15 amino acids. The junction had 7 bases not matched to a gene; V was cut back by 4 bases and J by 9 bases. The CDR3 sequence: CASSSTPGLAGEQFF. CDR3 bases: TGTGCCAGCAGTTCAACACCGGGACTAGCGGGTGAGCAGTTCTTC.

The rearrangement uses TRBV5-1 and TRBJ2-5, with 7 bases fitting TRBD2. V was clipped by 0 bases and J by 2 bases; unmatched bases: 7. Germline V gene sequence: CDR1 SGHRS, CDR2 YFSETQ. This CDR3 region has 16 residues. CDR3 region: CASSLEPGGLQETQYF. CDR3 nucleotides: TGCGCCAGCAGCTTGGAGCCGGGAGGATTACAAGAGACCCAGTACTTC.

This chain joins TRBV12-3 or TRBV12-4 and TRBJ2-1; 10 positions agree with TRBD1. The CDR3 covers 14 residues. Trimming at V came to 6 bases and at J to 8 bases, leaving 7 bases not matched to a gene. CDR3 region: CASRTAGTGDEQFF. In DNA form, the CDR3 reads TGTGCCAGCAGAACTGCTGGGACAGGGGATGAGCAGTTCTTC.

This clonotype was observed a few times. The CDR3: CASSPPGEPYEQYF. The CDR3 DNA sequence: TGTGCCAGCAGTCCTCCTGGGGAGCCCTACGAGCAGTACTTC. The chain is built from TRBV28 and TRBJ2-7; weak D call: TRBD2 (5 bases). The CDR3 runs 14 residues. Trimming pared 5 bases from V and 2 bases from J, leaving 13 bases between. Germline lookup yields CDR1 MDHEN and CDR2 SYDVKM.

This clonotype has ten or more counts. The chain combines TRBV11-2 with TRBJ2-1; the D gene is possibly TRBD2 (5 bases). The CDR3 is 14 amino acids. V lost 5 bases, J lost 5 bases, and 13 bases lay in between. The germline V gene encodes CDR1 SGHAT and CDR2 FQNNGV. The CDR3 spells CASSISRRNNEQFF. Written as DNA, the CDR3 is TGTGCCAGCAGCATCTCTAGGAGGAACAATGAGCAGTTCTTC.

The chain is built from TRBV4-1 and TRBJ1-6; D gene unclear. The V gene's germline CDR1 is MGHRA and CDR2 YSYEKL. CDR3 size: 16 residues. V was shortened by 0 bases and J by 0 bases, with 6 bases between the two germline ends. The CDR3 region is CASSQEASSYNSPLHF. The CDR3 DNA reads TGCGCCAGCAGCCAAGAAGCGAGCTCCTATAATTCACCCCTCCACTTT.

V usage is TRBV5-1 and J usage is TRBJ2-3; possible D gene TRBD2, 5 bases. The CDR3 has 13 residues. The V end was cut by 2 bases, the J end by 5 bases, with 9 bases between. Germline V CDR1 and CDR2: SGHRS, YFSETQ. CDR3 sequence reads: CASSFRGVDTQYF. CDR3 DNA: TGCGCCAGCAGCTTCCGGGGTGTAGATACGCAGTATTTT. Drawing the rest from reference TRBV5-1 and TRBJ2-3, the complete variable domain is KAGVTQTPRYLIKTRGQQVTLSCSPISGHRSVSWYQQTPGQGLQFLFEYFSETQRNKGNFPGRFSGRQFSNSRSEMNVSTLELGDSALYLCASSFRGVDTQYFGPGTRLTVL.

This sequence joins TRBV20-1 and TRBJ1-4, with D perhaps TRBD1 (5 bases). V lost 0 bases to trimming and J lost 1 base, with 12 bases between them. Germline CDR1 is DFQATT and CDR2 is SNEGSKA (reference sequence). The CDR3 extends over 16 amino acids. In DNA, the CDR3 is TGCAGTGCTAGAGACGAGGACAAGAGAACTAATGAAAAACTGTTTTTT. Encoded protein: CSARDEDKRTNEKLFF.